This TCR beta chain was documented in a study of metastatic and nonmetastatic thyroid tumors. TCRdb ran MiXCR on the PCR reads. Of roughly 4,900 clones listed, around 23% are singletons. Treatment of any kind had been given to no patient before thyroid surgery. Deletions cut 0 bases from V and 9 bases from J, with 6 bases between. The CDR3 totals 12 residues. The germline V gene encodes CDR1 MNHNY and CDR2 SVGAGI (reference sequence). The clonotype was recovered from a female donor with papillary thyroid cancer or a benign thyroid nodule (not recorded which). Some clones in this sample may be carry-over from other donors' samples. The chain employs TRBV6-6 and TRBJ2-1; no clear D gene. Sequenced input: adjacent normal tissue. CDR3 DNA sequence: TGTGCCAGCAGTTACTCCCGCCTTGAGCAGTTCTTC. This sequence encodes CASSYSRLEQFF.